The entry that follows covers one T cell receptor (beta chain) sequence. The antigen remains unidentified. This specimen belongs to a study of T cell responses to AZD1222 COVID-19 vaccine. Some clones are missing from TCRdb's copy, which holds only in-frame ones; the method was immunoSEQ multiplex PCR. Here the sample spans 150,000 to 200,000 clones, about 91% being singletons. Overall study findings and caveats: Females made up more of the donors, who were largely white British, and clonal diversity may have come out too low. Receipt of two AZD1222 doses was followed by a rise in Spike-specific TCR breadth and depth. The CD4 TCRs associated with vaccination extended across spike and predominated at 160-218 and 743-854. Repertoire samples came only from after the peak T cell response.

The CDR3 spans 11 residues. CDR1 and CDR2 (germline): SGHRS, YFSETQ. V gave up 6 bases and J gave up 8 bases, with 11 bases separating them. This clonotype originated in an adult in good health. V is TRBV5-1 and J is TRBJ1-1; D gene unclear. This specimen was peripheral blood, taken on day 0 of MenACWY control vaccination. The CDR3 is CASITLWEAFF. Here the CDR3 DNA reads TGCGCCAGCATCACTCTCTGGGAAGCTTTCTTT.